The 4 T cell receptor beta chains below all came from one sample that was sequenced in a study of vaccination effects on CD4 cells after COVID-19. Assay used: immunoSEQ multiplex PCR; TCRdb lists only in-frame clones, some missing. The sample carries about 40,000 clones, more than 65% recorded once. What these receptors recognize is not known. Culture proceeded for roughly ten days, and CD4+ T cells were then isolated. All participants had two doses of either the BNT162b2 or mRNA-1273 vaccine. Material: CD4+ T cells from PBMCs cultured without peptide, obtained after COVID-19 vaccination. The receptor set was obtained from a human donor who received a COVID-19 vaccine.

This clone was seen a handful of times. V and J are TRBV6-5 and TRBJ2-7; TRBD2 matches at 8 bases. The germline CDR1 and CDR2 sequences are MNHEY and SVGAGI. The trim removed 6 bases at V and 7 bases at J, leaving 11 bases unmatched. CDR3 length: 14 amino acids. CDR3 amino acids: CASRRGAGVYEQYF. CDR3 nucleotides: TGTGCCAGCAGGAGAGGAGCGGGAGTATATGAGCAGTACTTC.

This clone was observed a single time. DNA for the CDR3: TGTGCCAGCAGCTTGTATACCGGGACAGGGAATGAAAAACTGTTTTTT. Its translation: CASSLYTGTGNEKLFF. The rearrangement joins TRBV7-9 to TRBJ1-4, with 9 bases aligning to TRBD1. The CDR3 length is 16 residues. CDR1 and CDR2 (germline): SEHNR, FQNEAQ (reference sequence). The junction had 7 bases not matched to a gene; V was cut back by 3 bases and J by 5 bases.

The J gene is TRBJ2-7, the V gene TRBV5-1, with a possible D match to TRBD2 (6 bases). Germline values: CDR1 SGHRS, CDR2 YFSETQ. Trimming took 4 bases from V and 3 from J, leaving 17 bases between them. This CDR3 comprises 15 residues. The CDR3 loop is CASSQAGGRSYEQYF. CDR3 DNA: TGCGCCAGCAGCCAAGCCGGGGGTCGGAGCTACGAGCAGTACTTC.

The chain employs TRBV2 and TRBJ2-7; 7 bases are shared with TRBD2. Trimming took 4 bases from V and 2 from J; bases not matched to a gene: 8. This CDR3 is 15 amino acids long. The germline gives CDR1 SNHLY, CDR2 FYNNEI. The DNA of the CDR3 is TGTGCCAGCAGTGCTCAACTAGCGAGACCCTACGAGCAGTACTTC. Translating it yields CASSAQLARPYEQYF. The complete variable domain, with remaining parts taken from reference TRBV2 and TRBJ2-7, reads EPEVTQTPSHQVTQMGQEVILRCVPISNHLYFYWYRQILGQKVEFLVSFYNNEISEKSEIFDDQFSVERPDGSNFTLKIRSTKLEDSAMYFCASSAQLARPYEQYFGPGTRLTVT.